Described below is a single T cell receptor beta chain sequence and its context. The antigen is undetermined. This specimen belongs to a study of shared clonotypes between healthy human individuals. Overall study: Per-donor plates numbered three CD4 naive, three CD4 memory, two CD8 naive and one CD8 memory. General study points: Deeper or shallower sequencing was expected to change how clonotypes are shared among donors. Larger richness was generally estimated for naive than memory subsets.

The CDR3 is 13 amino acids. From germline, CDR1 is SEHNR and CDR2 FQNEAQ (reference sequence). Trimming cost V 3 bases and J 9 bases, with 12 bases left between them. The method was immunoSEQ multiplex PCR; TCRdb's version includes in-frame clones alone and lacks a portion of them. Among over 850,000 clones, approximately 78% were seen once, and the ten largest hold roughly 0.65%. The investigators split CD4+ cells into a CD45RA+ naive subset and a CD45RA-negative memory subset. The V call is TRBV7-9, the J call TRBJ2-4, with a tentative D call TRBD2 (6 bases). The sample was memory CD4+ T cells from PBMCs. The subset was: CD45RA-negative fraction. The sequence was obtained from a man younger than 35 in good health. Some clones in this sample may be carry-over from other donors' samples. The CDR3 DNA is TGTGCCAGCAGCTTCGGGGGTCGGGGCATTCAGTACTTC. Protein product: CASSFGGRGIQYF.